This T cell receptor beta chain was found in a study of T cells in Graves' hyperthyroidism and ophthalmopathy. Study outcomes and limitations: Researchers report that a 13 V-J model separated ophthalmopathy from stable hyperthyroidism. Blood samples included most of the expanded thyroid clonotypes exceeding 0.001.

This clonotype occurred many times. Its target is not known. Patients were excluded for uncontrolled infection, other autoimmune disease, pregnancy or lactation. RNA transcripts were the template for amplifying TCR beta CDR3 regions. HTBI primers were employed in a first-round RT-PCR of the TCR CDR3. Each CDR3 protein is one row after TCRdb ran MiXCR on the multiplex PCR reads. Here the sample spans 480,000 or so distinct CDR3 sequences, around 50% being singletons. This CDR3 spans 16 amino acids. The J segment lost 0 bases and the V segment lost 5 bases, leaving 6 bases of the junction unmatched. Germline CDR1 reads SGHAT; CDR2 reads FQNNGV.

This rearrangement joins TRBV11-2 to TRBJ1-3, with TRBD1 identical over 8 bases. This TCR came from an adult woman with Graves' disease, either hyperthyroidism or ophthalmopathy (not recorded which). The sequenced material came from peripheral blood or thyroid tissue (not recorded which). The CDR3: CASSPRTGNSGNTIYF. In DNA form, the CDR3 reads TGTGCCAGCAGCCCTCGGACAGGGAACTCTGGAAACACCATATATTTT.